This paragraph reports one T cell receptor beta chain. The antigen is unknown. The data originate from a study of cytomegalovirus exposure and HLA in healthy donors. Study-wide results and limits: In a later analysis, TCR beta V- and J-gene trimming was associated with a missense DCLRE1C variant. Sequence variants that were highly shared formed a cluster that was likely a sequencing artifact.

The PCR had 60 Vbeta and 13 Jbeta primers. The method was immunoSEQ multiplex PCR; TCRdb's version includes in-frame clones alone and lacks a portion of them. The sample comprises about 170,000 clones, under 80% of which are singletons, and around 3.2% rests with the top ten. The CDR3 is 16 amino acids. Participants comprised healthy donors of bone marrow. Sequencing input: PBMCs. This sequence joins TRBV1 and TRBJ2-7; the table's D call, TRBD2, has no DNA check behind it. TRBV1 has pseudogene status. This receptor was obtained from a female donor in good health and CMV-seronegative. This chain's CDR3 is CTSSLSTGTSIYEQYF. CDR3 coding DNA: TGCACCAGCAGCCTCTCAACCGGGACTAGCATCTACGAGCAGTACTTC.